The entry below gives a single TCR beta chain sequence along with its context. The protocol was immunoSEQ multiplex PCR, while the TCRdb copy is restricted to in-frame clones and leaves out a portion. This sample carries approximately 73,000 clones, around 90% of them seen once, and the ten largest clones take about 0.38%. The data stem from a study of technical replicates of blood from a few donors. This sequence was found in a human donor in good health. Source material: T cells isolated from PBMCs.

The CDR3 spells CASRGDDRSYREQYF. Written as DNA, the CDR3 is TGCGCCAGCAGAGGGGACGACAGGTCCTATCGCGAGCAGTACTTC. The gene calls are TRBV4-1 and TRBJ2-7, with D perhaps TRBD1 (6 bases). Looked up from germline, CDR1 is MGHRA and CDR2 is YSYEKL. The ends were cut back, 6 bases at V and 6 bases at J, with 21 bases in the middle. The CDR3 contains 15 residues.